This T cell receptor (beta chain) was recovered during a study of blood T cell repertoires in COVID-19. Repertoires were generated with immunoSEQ multiplex PCR, while TCRdb's copy carries only in-frame clones and drops some. The sample comprises 190,000 or so clones, roughly 78% of which are singletons, and 2.5% to 3.5% rests with the top ten. This CDR3 region has 14 residues. V was trimmed by 10 bases and J by 0 bases, leaving 15 bases between them. In germline, CDR1 is SEHNR, CDR2 FQNEAQ (reference sequence). The origin of this receptor is a woman of 80 years or more with active or convalescent COVID-19. Material for sequencing was peripheral blood. J is TRBJ2-5 and V is TRBV7-9, with D perhaps TRBD2 (5 bases). DNA of the CDR3: TGTGCCACCGGGCGGGCTAGCAACCAAGAGACCCAGTACTTC. This encodes CATGRASNQETQYF.